This passage covers 2 T cell receptor beta chains from one sample sequenced in a study of shared clonotypes between healthy human individuals. Sequencing used immunoSEQ multiplex PCR; TCRdb keeps in-frame clones, though not all of them. The sample gives millions of clones, roughly 96% of which show up once; more than 0.1% is in the top ten. The specimen sequenced was naive CD4+ T cells sorted from blood. Indicated subset: CD45RA+ positively selected. The receptors come from a man aged 18 to 29 in good health.

The chain employs TRBV7-3 and TRBJ1-1, with D hard to call. Trimming removed 5 bases at V and 0 bases at J, with 10 bases between. CDR1 SGHTA and CDR2 FQGTGA come from the germline V gene. The CDR3 is 14 residues long. The CDR3 DNA follows: TGTGCCAGCAGCAAGGACGGCCTGAACACTGAAGCTTTCTTT. Amino acid sequence: CASSKDGLNTEAFF.

V and J are TRBV10-2 and TRBJ1-5; D is ambiguous. With 2 bases removed from V and 3 bases from J, the gap between germline ends came to 11 bases. The length of the CDR3 is 15 residues. Germline loops: CDR1 WSHSY, CDR2 SAAADI. CDR3 sequence: CASSEGPRLNQPQHF. Written as DNA, the CDR3 is TGCGCCAGCAGTGAGGGGCCTCGGCTCAATCAGCCCCAGCATTTT.